This is a list of T cell receptor beta chains from one sample in a study of shared clonotypes between healthy human individuals. Sequencing was performed with immunoSEQ multiplex PCR; in TCRdb, only in-frame clones are kept and a portion is missing. The data contain millions of clones, about 95% of them singletons. The source material was naive CD8+ T cells sorted from blood. Receptors were obtained from a man between 18 and 29 years old in good health. Each CDR3 is given without its conserved first and last residue. Some rows have no size entry. The others give once, few or many, or a class for an expanded clone.

len,j_gene,abundance,v_gene,CDR3aa
16,TRBJ2-3,.,TRBV1,TSSQDREREGGADTQY
13,TRBJ2-7,.,TRBV6-5,ASSGPGLAGYEQY
13,TRBJ1-2,.,TRBV4-1,ASSQTRIRGTVYT
13,TRBJ2-3,.,TRBV6-6,ASSSPDWNADTQY
9,TRBJ1-5,.,TRBV12-5,ASGFGWPQH
13,TRBJ1-2,.,TRBV7-9,ASSMTGTSNYGYT
14,TRBJ2-5,.,TRBV9,ASSVGERPGEETQY
10,TRBJ1-3,once,TRBV7-9,ASSSLENTIY
13,TRBJ2-1,.,TRBV28,ASRLGLDRYNEQF
11,TRBJ2-7,.,TRBV5-1,ASKGTGSFEQY
10,TRBJ2-7,.,TRBV6-6,ASSSDWNEQY
13,TRBJ2-1,.,TRBV7-2,ASSHWQEPYNEQF
14,TRBJ1-3,.,TRBV4-1,ASSQDRWSSGNTIY
13,TRBJ2-7,.,TRBV7-9,ASSLKGVSYYEQY
13,TRBJ2-1,.,TRBV7-9,ASSLRGPGDNEQF
10,TRBJ1-1,once,TRBV4-1,ASSHAGIEAF
12,TRBJ2-7,.,TRBV4-1,ASAIGDRVYEQY
13,TRBJ1-3,.,TRBV11-3,ASSLTAASGNTIY
12,TRBJ2-1,.,TRBV29-1,SVTLAGVYNEQF
11,TRBJ2-4,.,TRBV6-6,ASSMAGENIQY